This entry lists 24 T cell receptor beta chains sequenced from one sample in a study of blood T cells in healthy people across ages. With a J-beta primer mix and a sample-barcoded 5' primer, a second PCR ran roughly 6 to 11 cycles. Each CDR3 protein is one row after TCRdb ran MiXCR on the 5' RACE reads. The repertoire holds fewer than 900,000 distinct CDR3 sequences, with 35% to 40% as singletons. Sample: blood. The receptors here all came from a man between 18 and 35 years old in good health.

The sample holds one count of this clonotype. The junction departs from the called germline gene at one end, perhaps through a read error. The V and J genes are TRBV7-2 and TRBJ2-4; D gene ambiguous. Judging by the DNA end, TRBJ2-7 fits better; the J call may be wrong. CDR3 size: 11 residues. Germline assignment: CDR1 SGHTA and CDR2 FQGNSA. The CDR3 region is CACSENYEQYF. The CDR3 DNA is TGTGCCTGCAGCGAAAACTACGAGCAGTACTTC.

The chain joins TRBV3-1 to TRBJ2-7; no definite D call. Germline values: CDR1 LGHDT, CDR2 YNNKEL (reference sequence). Trimming removed 3 bases from V and 5 bases from J, with 8 bases in between. This CDR3 contains 12 residues. CDR3 in DNA: TGTGCCAGCAGCCAGGCTCCCCACGAGCAGTACTTC. This encodes CASSQAPHEQYF.

The chain recombines TRBV20-1 with TRBJ1-5; D gene uncertain. The CDR3 sequence is 13 residues long. The V end was cut by 3 bases, the J end by 11 bases, with 17 bases between. Germline CDR1 and CDR2: DFQATT and SNEGSKA (reference sequence). CDR3 region: CSASGSPLQAQHF. Written as DNA, the CDR3 is TGCAGTGCTAGCGGGTCTCCCCTCCAGGCCCAGCATTTT.

This clonotype was seen only a few times. The V call is TRBV7-2, the J call TRBJ1-5, with unresolved D. This CDR3 region has 14 residues. Germline V gives CDR1 SGHTA, CDR2 FQGNSA. Trimming shortened V by 7 bases and J by 3 bases, and 13 bases separated the two germline ends. The CDR3 spells CASNTGSLNQPQHF. In DNA form, the CDR3 reads TGTGCCAGCAACACCGGGTCCCTCAATCAGCCCCAGCATTTT. Looking up the rest from reference TRBV7-2 and TRBJ1-5 gives the full variable domain: GAGVSQSPSNKVTEKGKDVELRCDPISGHTALYWYRQSLGQGLEFLIYFQGNSAPDKSGLPSDRFSAERTGGSVSTLTIQRTQQEDSAVYLCASNTGSLNQPQHFGDGTRLSIL.

This chain uses TRBV5-5 with TRBJ2-5, with 7 bases lining up with TRBD1. J lost 3 bases, V lost 4 bases, and 9 bases had no gene match. The CDR3 loop spans 15 amino acids. Germline V CDR1 and CDR2: SGHKS, YYEKEE (reference sequence). CDR3 sequence reads: CASSNPGTAEETQYF. The DNA for the CDR3 is TGTGCCAGCAGCAACCCCGGGACAGCAGAAGAGACCCAGTACTTC.

This clonotype was counted once. This chain uses TRBV12-3 or TRBV12-4 with TRBJ2-3; a weak D match, TRBD2 (7 bases). The V gene lost 2 bases and the J gene lost 4 bases, with 13 bases spanning the gap. The CDR3 length is 15 residues. The CDR3 region is CASSLMPGGADTQYF. The CDR3 DNA reads TGTGCCAGCAGTTTAATGCCGGGGGGCGCAGATACGCAGTATTTT.

Ten or more counts support this clonotype. The V call is TRBV3-1, the J call TRBJ2-1; D not certain. V was cut by 1 base and J by 5 bases, with 9 bases left in between. Germline lookup yields CDR1 LGHDT and CDR2 YNNKEL (reference sequence). The CDR3 totals 14 residues. The CDR3 sequence is CASSQVATDNEQFF. The CDR3 DNA reads as TGTGCCAGCAGCCAAGTTGCGACCGACAATGAGCAGTTCTTC.

This clonotype occurred many times. The rearrangement uses TRBV10-2 and TRBJ2-1; 14 positions agree with TRBD2. The CDR3 contains 13 residues. Losses at the gene ends were 6 bases for V and 13 bases for J; bases not matched to a gene: 5. From germline, CDR1 is WSHSY and CDR2 SAAADI. The DNA for the CDR3 is TGCGCCAGCAGCGCGGGACTAGCGGGGGTACAGTTCTTC. Translated, it gives CASSAGLAGVQFF.

The J gene is TRBJ1-4, the V gene TRBV29-1, with 7 bases lining up with TRBD1. Losses at the gene ends were 5 bases for V and 3 bases for J; bases not matched to a gene: 3. Germline V gene data show CDR1 as SQVTM and CDR2 as ANQGSEA. This CDR3 has 13 residues. The CDR3 sequence is CSVYRGANEKLFF. The CDR3 DNA is TGCAGCGTTTACAGGGGTGCTAATGAAAAACTGTTTTTT.

The chain links TRBV7-8 to TRBJ2-7; D may be TRBD2 (6 bases). Germline V gene data show CDR1 as SGHVS and CDR2 as FQNEAQ. The CDR3 has 12 residues. Between the trimmed V and J ends, which lost 4 bases and 6 bases, there was a span of 10 bases. The CDR3 reads CASSSSGVEQYF. The CDR3 region has the DNA TGTGCCAGCAGCTCCTCGGGAGTCGAGCAGTACTTC.

This clonotype turned up a few times. The V call is TRBV9, the J call TRBJ1-2; possibly TRBD1 for D (6 bases). Germline V gives CDR1 SGDLS, CDR2 YYNGEE. V was shortened by 0 bases and J by 2 bases, with 8 bases between the two germline ends. This CDR3 has 14 residues. This CDR3 is CASSVATGNYGYTF. CDR3 coding DNA: TGTGCCAGCAGCGTAGCTACAGGGAACTATGGCTACACCTTC.

The chain couples TRBV6-2 or TRBV6-3 to TRBJ2-1, with D possibly matching TRBD1 (6 bases). Per the germline V gene, CDR1 is MNHEY and CDR2 is SVGEGT. The CDR3 totals 16 residues. Trimming stripped 6 bases from V and 0 bases from J, with 15 bases between. CDR3 residues: CASSRGGYSSYNEQFF. The CDR3 region has the DNA TGTGCCAGCAGCCGAGGGGGATACAGCTCCTACAATGAGCAGTTCTTC.

The sample holds many counts of this clonotype. The chain combines TRBV29-1 with TRBJ2-1; the match to TRBD2 covers 9 bases. The CDR3 extends over 17 amino acids. Germline lookup yields CDR1 SQVTM and CDR2 ANQGSEA. With V trimmed by 6 bases and J by 1 base, 13 bases remained unmatched. CDR3 protein: CSVRPIAGVLSYNEQFF. CDR3 nucleotides: TGCAGCGTCCGACCTATAGCGGGGGTCTTGTCCTACAATGAGCAGTTCTTC.

This clonotype was seen a few times. The chain employs TRBV5-6 and TRBJ2-1; a possible D gene is TRBD1 (6 bases). V gave up 4 bases and J gave up 0 bases, with 14 bases separating them. The germline CDR1 and CDR2 sequences are SGHDT and YYEEEE. This CDR3 comprises 16 residues. The CDR3 is CASSGAQGYSYNEQFF. CDR3 nucleotide sequence: TGTGCCAGCAGCGGAGCACAGGGATACTCCTACAATGAGCAGTTCTTC.

The chain employs TRBV12-3 or TRBV12-4 and TRBJ2-3, with 10 positions matching TRBD1. V trimming: 11 bases; J trimming: 2 bases; junction bases outside the gene matches: 4. CDR3 length: 13 amino acids. This CDR3 reads CAGRQGATDTQYF. The CDR3, as DNA: TGTGCCGGCCGACAGGGGGCCACAGATACGCAGTATTTT.

The chain recombines TRBV12-3 or TRBV12-4 with TRBJ1-6; D remains ambiguous. The CDR3 is made up of 15 amino acids. V was clipped by 6 bases and J by 8 bases, with 17 bases between them. CDR3 sequence: CASSLLPGVYSPLHF. In nucleotides, the CDR3 is TGTGCCAGCAGCCTACTACCGGGTGTTTATTCACCCCTCCACTTT.

Comment on this clonotype: An end of the junction does not agree with germline; a read error may underlie this. The J gene is TRBJ2-4, the V gene TRBV15; 7 bases agree with TRBD2. This CDR3 has 16 residues. Per the germline V gene, CDR1 is LNHNV and CDR2 is YYDKDF (reference sequence). The CDR3 DNA follows: TGTGTCACCAGCAGAGCCAGGGAGGGGACCAAAAACATTCAGTACTTC. It yields the protein CVTSRAREGTKNIQYF.

The chain uses TRBV2 and TRBJ2-7; 10 bases fit TRBD2. This CDR3 is 14 amino acids long. V was clipped by 6 bases and J by 7 bases; unmatched bases: 9. Germline V gene lookup returns CDR1 SNHLY and CDR2 FYNNEI. As DNA, the CDR3 is TGTGCCAGCAGAGGACTAGCGGTCGGCGATGAGCAGTACTTC. It codes for CASRGLAVGDEQYF. The full variable domain, completed using reference TRBV2 and TRBJ2-7, is EPEVTQTPSHQVTQMGQEVILRCVPISNHLYFYWYRQILGQKVEFLVSFYNNEISEKSEIFDDQFSVERPDGSNFTLKIRSTKLEDSAMYFCASRGLAVGDEQYFGPGTRLTVT.

The chain has TRBV13 and TRBJ2-1; D is ambiguous. The CDR3 length is 13 residues. Trimming took 4 bases from V and 5 from J, leaving 9 bases between them. Germline CDR1 reads PRHDT; CDR2 reads FYEKMQ (reference sequence). The CDR3 loop reads CASSSNINNEQFF. The DNA for the CDR3 is TGTGCCAGCAGCTCGAATATAAACAATGAGCAGTTCTTC.

The J gene is TRBJ1-4, the V gene TRBV5-6; a possible D gene is TRBD1 (5 bases). Trimming shortened V by 3 bases and J by 11 bases, and 17 bases separated the two germline ends. The CDR3 has 14 residues. Germline V gives CDR1 SGHDT, CDR2 YYEEEE. CDR3 nucleotides: TGTGCCAGCAGCTCCCGGGACTACTCCGGCAAACTGTTTTTT. It yields the protein CASSSRDYSGKLFF.

This chain links TRBV20-1 with TRBJ1-2, with 9 bases matching TRBD1. The CDR3 runs 17 residues. The germline V gene has CDR1 DFQATT and CDR2 SNEGSKA (reference sequence). Trimming cost V 5 bases and J 2 bases; bases outside gene matches: 15. The CDR3 coding sequence is TGCAGTGCTGGAGTTCGGGACAGGGACGTAAGGAACTATGGCTACACCTTC. Translating it yields CSAGVRDRDVRNYGYTF.

This clonotype was seen a handful of times. The chain is built from TRBV9 and TRBJ2-7; D perhaps matches TRBD1 (6 bases). V dropped 4 bases and J dropped 2 bases, with 13 bases sitting between them. The CDR3 spans 14 residues. In germline, CDR1 is SGDLS, CDR2 YYNGEE. The CDR3 loop is CASSPNTGTYEQYF. The CDR3 DNA sequence: TGTGCCAGCAGCCCGAATACAGGGACCTACGAGCAGTACTTC.

This clonotype was counted many times. The chain employs TRBV4-3 and TRBJ2-3; a possible D gene is TRBD2 (6 bases). The V end was cut by 1 base, the J end by 7 bases, with 18 bases between. Germline CDR1 reads LGHNA; CDR2 reads YSLEER. This CDR3 has 16 amino acids. CDR3 sequence: CASSQVLGEDQYTQYF. CDR3 DNA sequence: TGCGCCAGCAGCCAAGTTTTGGGGGAGGACCAGTATACGCAGTATTTT.

The rearrangement joins TRBV7-2 to TRBJ2-7; 9 bases are shared with TRBD2. The ends lost 4 bases at V and 7 bases at J; junction bases unmatched: 17. Germline loops: CDR1 SGHTA, CDR2 FQGNSA. The length of the CDR3 is 17 residues. The CDR3 region is CASSSRQLAGYPNEQYF. CDR3 bases: TGTGCCAGCAGCTCACGACAGCTAGCGGGGTACCCCAATGAGCAGTACTTC.